This T cell receptor beta chain came from a study of blood T cell repertoires in COVID-19. In the study overall: T cells, B-cell-depleted T cells, or PBMCs supplied cDNA or gDNA.

Generated by immunoSEQ multiplex PCR, the TCRdb table keeps only in-frame clones and is missing some. The sample contains 70,000 or so clones, around 87% of which appear only once. The V gene's germline CDR1 is LGHNA and CDR2 YSLEER. CDR3 length: 14 residues. The V gene lost 1 base and the J gene lost 6 bases, with 10 bases spanning the gap. This clone was picked up a small number of times. This chain uses TRBV4-3 with TRBJ1-5; tentative D call: TRBD1 (5 bases). This TCR was sampled from a man aged 65-85 years with active COVID-19. Material for sequencing was peripheral blood. CDR3 bases: TGCGCCAGCAGCCAAGTTGGGGGGGGTCAGCCCCAGCATTTT. Translated: CASSQVGGGQPQHF.